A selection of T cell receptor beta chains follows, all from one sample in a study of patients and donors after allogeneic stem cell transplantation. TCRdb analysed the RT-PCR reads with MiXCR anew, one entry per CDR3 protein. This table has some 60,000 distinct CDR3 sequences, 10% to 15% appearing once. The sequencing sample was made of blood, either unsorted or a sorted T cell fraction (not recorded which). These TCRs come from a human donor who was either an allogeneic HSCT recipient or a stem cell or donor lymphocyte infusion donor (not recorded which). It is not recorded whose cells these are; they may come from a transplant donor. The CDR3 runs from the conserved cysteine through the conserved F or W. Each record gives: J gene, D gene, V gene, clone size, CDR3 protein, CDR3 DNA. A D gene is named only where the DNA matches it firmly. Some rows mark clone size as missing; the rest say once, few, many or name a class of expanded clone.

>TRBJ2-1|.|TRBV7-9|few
CASSASSSYNEQFF
TGTGCCAGCAGTGCGTCTAGCTCCTACAATGAGCAGTTCTTC
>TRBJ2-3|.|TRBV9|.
CASSVEHETLTDTQYF
TGTGCCAGCAGCGTAGAGCACGAGACACTCACAGATACGCAGTATTTT
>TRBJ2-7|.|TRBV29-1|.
CSAAGDGGIYEQYF
TGCAGCGCCGCGGGTGATGGGGGAATCTACGAGCAGTACTTC
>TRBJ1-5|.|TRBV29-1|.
CSVEENKYSNQPRHF
TGCAGCGTTGAAGAAAACAAGTATAGCAATCAGCCCCGGCATTTT
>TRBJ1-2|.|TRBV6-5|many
CASSRGGRLSYGYTF
TGTGCCAGCAGCCGGGGGGGACGGCTCTCCTATGGCTACACCTTC
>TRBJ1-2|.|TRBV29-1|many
CSVGPSRVGYGYTF
TGCAGCGTTGGTCCCTCAAGAGTGGGCTATGGCTACACCTTC
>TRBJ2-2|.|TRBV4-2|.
CASSALRDTGELFF
TGTGCCAGCAGCGCCCTGCGGGACACCGGGGAGCTGTTTTTT
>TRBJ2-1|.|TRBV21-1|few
CASSKVRSARREGSYNEQFF
TGCGCCAGCAGCAAAGTCCGGTCGGCACGGCGGGAGGGCTCCTACAATGAGCAGTTCTTC
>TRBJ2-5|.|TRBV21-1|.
CAIPHGSQETQYF
TGTGCCATCCCCCACGGGAGTCAAGAGACCCAGTACTTC
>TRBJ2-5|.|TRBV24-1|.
CATRKSGQETQYF
TGTGCCACCAGGAAATCAGGGCAAGAGACCCAGTACTTC
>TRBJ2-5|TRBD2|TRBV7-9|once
CASTSLAGVQETQYF
TGTGCCAGCACCTCACTAGCGGGAGTGCAAGAGACCCAGTACTTC
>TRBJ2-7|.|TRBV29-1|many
CSVGTAFSYEQYF
TGCAGCGTGGGTACAGCGTTTTCCTACGAGCAGTACTTC
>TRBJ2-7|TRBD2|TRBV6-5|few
CASSYSGGSLSYEQYF
TGTGCCAGCAGTTACTCGGGCGGGAGCCTCTCCTACGAGCAGTACTTC
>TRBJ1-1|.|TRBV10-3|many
CAISETGVNTEAFF
TGTGCCATCAGTGAGACGGGGGTGAACACTGAAGCTTTCTTT
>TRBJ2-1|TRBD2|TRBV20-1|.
CSAWELAGVRDEQFF
TGCAGTGCTTGGGAACTAGCGGGAGTTCGAGATGAGCAGTTCTTC
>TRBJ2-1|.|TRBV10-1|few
CASSERAPYNEQFF
TGCGCCAGCAGTGAACGGGCACCTTACAATGAGCAGTTCTTC
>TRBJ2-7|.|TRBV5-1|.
CASSLEGYNEQYF
TGCGCCAGCAGCTTGGAAGGGTATAACGAGCAGTACTTC
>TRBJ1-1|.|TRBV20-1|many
CSARFRQNTEAFF
TGCAGTGCTAGATTTAGACAGAACACTGAAGCTTTCTTT
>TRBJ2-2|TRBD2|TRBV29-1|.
CSARLAVTGELFF
TGCAGCGCTCGACTAGCGGTCACCGGGGAGCTGTTTTTT
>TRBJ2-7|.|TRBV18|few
CASSFMGEVWDEQYF
TGTGCCAGCTCTTTCATGGGGGAAGTATGGGACGAGCAGTACTTC
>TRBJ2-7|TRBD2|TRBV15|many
CATSSTGGPDEQYF
TGTGCCACCAGCAGTACGGGAGGGCCAGACGAGCAGTACTTC
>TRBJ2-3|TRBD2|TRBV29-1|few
CSVDSGGRADTQYF
TGCAGCGTTGACAGCGGCGGGAGGGCGGATACGCAGTATTTT